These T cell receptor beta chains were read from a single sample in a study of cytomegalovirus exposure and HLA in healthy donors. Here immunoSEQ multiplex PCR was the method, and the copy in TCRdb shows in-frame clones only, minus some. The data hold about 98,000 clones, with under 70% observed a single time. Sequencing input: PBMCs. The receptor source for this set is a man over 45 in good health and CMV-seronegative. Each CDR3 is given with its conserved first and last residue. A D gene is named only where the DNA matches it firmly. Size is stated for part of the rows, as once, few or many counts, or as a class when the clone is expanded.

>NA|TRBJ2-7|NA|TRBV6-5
TGTGCCAGCAGTTACGGGGGGAACATCTACGAGCAGTACTTC
CASSYGGNIYEQYF
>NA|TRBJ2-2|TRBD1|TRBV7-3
TGTGCCAGCAGCTCCGGACAGGGTAAAACCGGGGAGCTGTTTTTT
CASSSGQGKTGELFF
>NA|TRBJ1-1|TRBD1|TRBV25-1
TGTGCCAGCAGTGGCGGTAACAGGGGGAACACTGAAGCTTTCTTT
CASSGGNRGNTEAFF
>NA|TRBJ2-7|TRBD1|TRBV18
TGTGCCAGCTCACCTCCGGGACAGGGATTTTACGAGCAGTACTTC
CASSPPGQGFYEQYF
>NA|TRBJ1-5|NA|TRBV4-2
TGTGCCAGCAGCACGCCCAGGGAACCTGGACAGCCCCAGCATTTT
CASSTPREPGQPQHF
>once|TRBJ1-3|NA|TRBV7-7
TGTGCTAGCAGTCCCGACAGGGGAAACACCATATATTTT
CASSPDRGNTIYF
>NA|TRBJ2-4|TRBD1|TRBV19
TGTGCCAGTAGTGGGACAGGGGAAAACATTCAGTACTTC
CASSGTGENIQYF
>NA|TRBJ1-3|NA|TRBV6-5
TGTGCCAGCACCTCCCCTATAAACACCATATATTTT
CASTSPINTIYF
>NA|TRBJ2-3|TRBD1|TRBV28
TGTGCCAGCAGTTTATGCATAGGGGGGGACAGGGGGTCTAGCACAGATACGCAGTATTTT
CASSLCIGGDRGSSTDTQYF
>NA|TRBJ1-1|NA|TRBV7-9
TGTGCCAGCAGCTTAGACCTATTGAACACTGAAGCTTTCTTT
CASSLDLLNTEAFF
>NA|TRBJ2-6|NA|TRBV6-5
TGTGCCAGCAGAAAGGGGATTTCTGGGGCCAACGTCCTGACTTTC
CASRKGISGANVLTF
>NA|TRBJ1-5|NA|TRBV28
TGTGCCAGCAGCCCCGCCCTCGGTAGCAATCAGCCCCAGCATTTT
CASSPALGSNQPQHF
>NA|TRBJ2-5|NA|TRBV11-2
TGTGCCAGCAGCAAGGGACAGAGGGGGGCAGAGACCCAGTACTTC
CASSKGQRGAETQYF
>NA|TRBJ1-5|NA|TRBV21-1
TGTGCCAGCAGCAAAAAATTTAGGAGGAGTGGGGGCAATCAGCCCCAGCATTTT
CASSKKFRRSGGNQPQHF
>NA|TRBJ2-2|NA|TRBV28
TGTGCCAGCAGTTTGGGTGGCCGACAAAAGAACACCGGGGAGCTGTTTTTT
CASSLGGRQKNTGELFF
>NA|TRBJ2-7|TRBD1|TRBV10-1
TGCGCCAGCAGTCGCGGACAGGGGAACTCCTACGAGCAGTACTTC
CASSRGQGNSYEQYF
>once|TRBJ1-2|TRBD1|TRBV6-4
TGTGCCGGCAGTGACTCAAGGGGGCCCCACCCCGGGACAGTGGGACCTAACTATGGCTACACCTTC
CAGSDSRGPHPGTVGPNYGYTF
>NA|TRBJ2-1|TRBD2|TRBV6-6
TGTGCCAGCAGTTCGACTAGCGGGGGGTACAATGAGCAGTTCTTC
CASSSTSGGYNEQFF
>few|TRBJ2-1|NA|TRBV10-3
TGTGCCATCAGTGAGTGGCGCGGGCGCCCGGAGGAGCAGTTCTTC
CAISEWRGRPEEQFF
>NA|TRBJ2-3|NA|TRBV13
TGTGCCAGCAGCGTCCGCGGCACAGATACGCAGTATTTT
CASSVRGTDTQYF
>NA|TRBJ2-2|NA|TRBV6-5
TGTGCCGGCAGTTACATCGGTACGACCGGGGAGCTGTTTTTT
CAGSYIGTTGELFF
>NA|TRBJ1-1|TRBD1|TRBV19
TGTGCCAGTAGTATAGGGGACAGAATGAACACTGAAGCTTTCTTT
CASSIGDRMNTEAFF
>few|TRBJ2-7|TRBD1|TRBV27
TGTGCCAGCAGTTTGGGACAGGGAGTCCACGAGCAGTACTTC
CASSLGQGVHEQYF
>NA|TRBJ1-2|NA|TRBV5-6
TGTGCCAGCAGCTTGAGGGAGGCTTTTTTGTATGGCTACACCTTC
CASSLREAFLYGYTF
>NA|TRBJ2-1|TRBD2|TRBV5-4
TGTGCCAGCAGCCCGAGACCGACTAGCGGCAATGAGCAGTTCTTC
CASSPRPTSGNEQFF
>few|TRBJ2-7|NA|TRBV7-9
TGTGCCAGCAGGAGAGGGGGTTTTACTTCCTACGAGCAGTACTTC
CASRRGGFTSYEQYF
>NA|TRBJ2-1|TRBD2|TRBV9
TGTGCCAGCAGCGTCACCGGGACTAGGATTTCCTACAATGAGCAGTTCTTC
CASSVTGTRISYNEQFF
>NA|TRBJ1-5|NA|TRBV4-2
TGTGCCAGCAGCCAAGATCAAAGCCCAGGCAGGGCGAATCAGCCCCAGCATTTT
CASSQDQSPGRANQPQHF
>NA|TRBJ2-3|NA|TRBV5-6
TGTGCCAGCAGCTTCGGACTCGCCTCCGGTACGCAGTATTTT
CASSFGLASGTQYF
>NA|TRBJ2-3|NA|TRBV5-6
TGTGCCAGCAGCTTGCGTCTAGTGTCGACAGATACGCAGTATTTT
CASSLRLVSTDTQYF
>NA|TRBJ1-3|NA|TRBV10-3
TGTGCCATCATGGGGCAGCCCAACACCATATATTTT
CAIMGQPNTIYF
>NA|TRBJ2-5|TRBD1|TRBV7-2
TGTGCCAGCAGCGGGAGAACAGGGGGCGCCGGGGGGTCCCAGTACTTC
CASSGRTGGAGGSQYF
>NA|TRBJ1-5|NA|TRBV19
TGTGCCAGTAACAGGGAGCATAGCAATCAGCCCCAGCATTTT
CASNREHSNQPQHF
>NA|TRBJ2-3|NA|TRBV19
TGTGCCAGTAGTCTCTTGTCAGGGTGGGCAGATACGCAGTATTTT
CASSLLSGWADTQYF
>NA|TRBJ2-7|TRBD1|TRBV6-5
TGTGCCAGCAGTCCTTCAGGGGGCGTCGAGCAGTACTTC
CASSPSGGVEQYF
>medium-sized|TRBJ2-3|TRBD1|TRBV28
TGTGCCAGCAGTTCCATAACCGGGACAGGGGGTGGGGATACGCAGTATTTT
CASSSITGTGGGDTQYF
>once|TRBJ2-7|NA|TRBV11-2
TGTGCCAGCAGCTTTACACCCTACGAGCAGTACTTC
CASSFTPYEQYF
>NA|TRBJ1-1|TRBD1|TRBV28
TGTGCCAGCAGTGCCCAGGGGGGTAGGCGAGGTGAAGCTTTCTTT
CASSAQGGRRGEAFF
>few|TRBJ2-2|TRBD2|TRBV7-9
TGTGCCAGCAGCTTTAGCGGGGGGACCGGGGAGCTGTTTTTT
CASSFSGGTGELFF
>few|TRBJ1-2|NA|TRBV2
TGTGCCAGCAGTCGGGGGACGGGAAGTTATGGCTACACCTTC
CASSRGTGSYGYTF
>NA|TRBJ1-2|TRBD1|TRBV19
TGTGCCAGTAGTTTTCGGACAGGGAACTATGGCTACACCTTC
CASSFRTGNYGYTF
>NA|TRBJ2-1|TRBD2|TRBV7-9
TGTGCCAGCAGCTTCGTGTTTGCTAGCGGGAGGGCCTTCTCCAATGAGCAGTTCTTC
CASSFVFASGRAFSNEQFF
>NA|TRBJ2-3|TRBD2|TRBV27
TGTGCCAGCAGACCGACTAGCGGGGGGGTCACAGATACGCAGTATTTT
CASRPTSGGVTDTQYF
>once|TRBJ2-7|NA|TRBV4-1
TGCGCCAGCAGCCAAGATCCCCGTGCGAGGGACGAGCAGTACTTC
CASSQDPRARDEQYF
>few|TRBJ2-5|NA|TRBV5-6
TGTGCCAGCAGCTTGTCATTAACAGGGTGGGAGACCCAGTACTTC
CASSLSLTGWETQYF
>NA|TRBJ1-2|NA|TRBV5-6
TGTGCCAGCAGCTTGGCCGACCTAGGGGTATATGGCTACACCTTC
CASSLADLGVYGYTF
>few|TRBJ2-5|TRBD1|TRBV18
TGTGCCAGCTCACCCCGGAGTTTAGGACAGGGGGCAAGCGACCAGTACTTC
CASSPRSLGQGASDQYF
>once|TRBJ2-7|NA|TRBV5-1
TGCGCCAGCAGCGTGACATCCCTCTACGAGCAGTACTTC
CASSVTSLYEQYF
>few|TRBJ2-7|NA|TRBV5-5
TGTGCCAGCAGCTTGGTGGGCTCATTTTCCTACGAGCAGTACTTC
CASSLVGSFSYEQYF
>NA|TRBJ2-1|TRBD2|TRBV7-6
TGTGCCAGCAGCTCGCGGCAGCGGGAGGCCCCTCCGGGCAATGAGCAGTTCTTC
CASSSRQREAPPGNEQFF
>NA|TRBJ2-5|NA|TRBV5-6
TGTGCCAGCAGCCGAAGAAGCTTAGAGACCCAGTACTTC
CASSRRSLETQYF
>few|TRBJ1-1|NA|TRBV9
TGTGCCAGCAGCGTAGGTCTGGGGGCGGGTGTCACTGAAGCTTTCTTT
CASSVGLGAGVTEAFF
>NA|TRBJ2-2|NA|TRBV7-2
TGTGCCAGCAGCCCTCGGATCGAGGGGGGGTCCACCGGGGAGCTGTTTTTT
CASSPRIEGGSTGELFF
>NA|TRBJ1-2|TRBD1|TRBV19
TGTGCCAGTAGTATTCAGGACAGGGACTATGGCTACACCTTC
CASSIQDRDYGYTF
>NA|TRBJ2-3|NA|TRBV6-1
TGTGCCAGCAGCCTCGTAGATACGCAGTATTTT
CASSLVDTQYF
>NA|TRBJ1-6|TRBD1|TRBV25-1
TGTGCCAGCAGTGAGTGGACAGGGAATTCACCCCTCCACTTT
CASSEWTGNSPLHF
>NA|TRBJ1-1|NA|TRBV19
TGTGCCAGTACCCGCCGGGAGCAGAACACTGAAGCTTTCTTT
CASTRREQNTEAFF
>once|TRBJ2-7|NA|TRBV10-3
TGTGCCATCAGTGAGTCGCGGAGGCGACACTCCTACGAGCAGTACTTC
CAISESRRRHSYEQYF